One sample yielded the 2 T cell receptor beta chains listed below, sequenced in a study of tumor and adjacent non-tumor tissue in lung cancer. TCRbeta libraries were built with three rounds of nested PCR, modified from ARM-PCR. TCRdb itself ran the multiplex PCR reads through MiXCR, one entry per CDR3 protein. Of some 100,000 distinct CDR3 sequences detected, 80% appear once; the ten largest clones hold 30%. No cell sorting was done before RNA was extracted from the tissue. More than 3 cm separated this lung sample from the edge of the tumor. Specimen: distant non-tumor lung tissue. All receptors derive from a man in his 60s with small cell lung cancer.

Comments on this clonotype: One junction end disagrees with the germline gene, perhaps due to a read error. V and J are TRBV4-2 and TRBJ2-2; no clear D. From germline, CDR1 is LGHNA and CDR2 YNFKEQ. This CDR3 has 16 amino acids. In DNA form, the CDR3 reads TGTTCCAGCAGCCAAGATCTGATAGCCGACACCGGGGAGCTGTTTTTT. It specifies CSSSQDLIADTGELFF.

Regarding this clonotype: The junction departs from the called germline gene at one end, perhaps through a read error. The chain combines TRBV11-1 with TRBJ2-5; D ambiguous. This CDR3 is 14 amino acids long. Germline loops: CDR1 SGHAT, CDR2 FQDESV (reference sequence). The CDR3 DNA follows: TGTGCCAGCAACTTAGGTCGGTACCAAGAGACCCAGTACTTC. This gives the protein CASNLGRYQETQYF. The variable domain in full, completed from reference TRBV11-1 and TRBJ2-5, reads EAEVAQSPRYKITEKSQAVAFWCDPISGHATLYWYRQILGQGPELLVQFQDESVVDDSQLPKDRFSAERLKGVDSTLKIQPAELGDSAMYLCASNLGRYQETQYFGPGTRLLVL.